Presented here are 21 T cell receptor beta chains from one specimen sequenced in a study of Ad26.COV2.S vaccination and SARS-CoV-2 variants. The assay was immunoSEQ multiplex PCR, and TCRdb's table has in-frame clones only and misses some. The profile shows some 190,000 clones, 70% to 90% of them singletons. The sample was peripheral blood, taken after recovery from COVID-19. These receptors came from a human donor who had recovered from COVID-19.

V is TRBV4-1 and J is TRBJ1-4; 9 bases map to TRBD1. Germline V gene sequence: CDR1 MGHRA, CDR2 YSYEKL. The junction had 6 bases not matched to a gene; V was cut back by 1 base and J by 6 bases. The CDR3 consists of 16 residues. The CDR3 nucleotides read TGCGCCAGCAGCCAAGCCGGGACAGGGAACGATGAAAAACTGTTTTTT. It encodes CASSQAGTGNDEKLFF.

The J gene is TRBJ2-7, the V gene TRBV27; weak D call: TRBD1 (5 bases). Germline loops: CDR1 MNHEY, CDR2 SMNVEV (reference sequence). The ends were cut back, 1 base at V and 3 bases at J, with 19 bases in the middle. This CDR3 is built from 17 residues. For the CDR3, the DNA is TGTGCCAGCAGTTTATTAGGCGTAACAGGAAGATACTACGAGCAGTACTTC. Translation gives CASSLLGVTGRYYEQYF.

This rearrangement joins TRBV20-1 to TRBJ2-5; D is undetermined. This CDR3 is 11 amino acids long. Germline CDR1 is DFQATT and CDR2 is SNEGSKA (reference sequence). Deletions cut 3 bases from V and 2 bases from J, with 4 bases between. The CDR3: CSASRQETQYF. The CDR3 region has the DNA TGCAGTGCTAGTCGTCAAGAGACCCAGTACTTC.

V is TRBV11-1 and J is TRBJ1-2; D remains unclear. The CDR3 is made up of 13 amino acids. V gave up 2 bases and J gave up 5 bases, with 9 bases separating them. CDR1 SGHAT and CDR2 FQDESV come from the germline V gene (reference sequence). The chain's CDR3 is CASSLLDGYGYTF. CDR3 sequence (DNA): TGTGCCAGCAGCTTATTGGACGGTTATGGCTACACCTTC.

V gene TRBV25-1 combines with J gene TRBJ2-5, with D unresolved. V was pared by 10 bases and J by 5 bases, with 23 bases between. CDR3 length: 15 amino acids. In germline, CDR1 is MGHDK, CDR2 SYGVNS. CDR3 region: CANSPPSWAVETQYF. CDR3 nucleotides: TGTGCCAACTCTCCACCGAGCTGGGCCGTGGAGACCCAGTACTTC.

Here the CDR3 reads CASSLGRNYGYTF. The DNA of the CDR3 is TGTGCCAGCAGCTTAGGACGGAACTATGGCTACACCTTC. This sequence joins TRBV7-9 and TRBJ1-2; no clear D gene. CDR3 length: 13 amino acids. The ends were cut back, 1 base at V and 2 bases at J, with 5 bases in the middle. Per the germline V gene, CDR1 is SEHNR and CDR2 is FQNEAQ (reference sequence).

V and J are TRBV7-9 and TRBJ1-6; TRBD1 aligns across 10 bases. CDR1 is SEHNR, CDR2 FQNEAQ, per germline (reference sequence). The CDR3 extends over 14 amino acids. Trimming at V came to 5 bases and at J to 9 bases, leaving 4 bases not matched to a gene. CDR3 residues: CASSIRDRGSPLHF. In DNA form, the CDR3 reads TGTGCCAGCAGCATCCGGGACAGGGGTTCACCCCTCCACTTT.

This sequence joins TRBV30 and TRBJ1-1, with D possibly being TRBD1 (5 bases). Germline values: CDR1 GTSNPN, CDR2 SVGIG (reference sequence). The CDR3 runs 16 residues. Trimming removed 8 bases from V and 1 base from J, with 23 bases in between. DNA for the CDR3: TGTGCCGGTCTGGAATGGAGGGGCACGAGGAACACTGAAGCTTTCTTT. Amino acids: CAGLEWRGTRNTEAFF.

The chain combines TRBV20-1 with TRBJ2-7; 8 bases line up with TRBD2. CDR1 and CDR2 from the germline V gene are DFQATT and SNEGSKA (reference sequence). The J segment lost 6 bases and the V segment lost 3 bases, leaving 13 bases of the junction unmatched. The CDR3 covers 15 residues. CDR3 bases: TGCAGTGCTAGTCACAGCGGGGGCCCTGCTATCGAGCAGTACTTC. Residues: CSASHSGGPAIEQYF.

This clone was picked up one time. The gene calls are TRBV27 and TRBJ2-4; D remains ambiguous. The CDR3 totals 16 residues. CDR1 is MNHEY and CDR2 is SMNVEV in the germline V gene (reference sequence). V was clipped by 5 bases and J by 0 bases, with 14 bases between them. The CDR3 loop reads CASSPPSTLAKNIQYF. In DNA form, the CDR3 reads TGTGCCAGCAGTCCCCCCTCGACCCTAGCCAAAAACATTCAGTACTTC.

This clone was recorded only once. One end of the junction fails to match germline, which may point to a read error. V and J are TRBV5-8 and TRBJ2-7; 7 bases map to TRBD1. Germline CDR1 is SGHTS and CDR2 is YDEGEE. CDR3 length equals 13 residues. The CDR3 sequence: CASSLGQNYEQYF. The CDR3 region has the DNA TGTGCCAGCAGTTTGGGACAGAACTACGAGCAGTACTTC.

This clone was counted only a few times. The germline gene is not matched at one end of the junction; a read error may be the cause. The chain couples TRBV6-1 to TRBJ1-5; D is unresolved. The length of the CDR3 is 15 residues. Germline lookup yields CDR1 MNHNS and CDR2 SASEGT. The CDR3 DNA follows: TGTGCCAGCAGGGAAGAGGGTCCTAGCAATCAGCCCCAGCATTTT. Translating gives CASREEGPSNQPQHF.

The CDR3 sequence: CASSQWGGNTEAFF. For the CDR3, the DNA is TGTGCCAGCAGCCAATGGGGAGGGAACACTGAAGCTTTCTTT. The V gene is TRBV3-1 (or the pseudogene TRBV3-2), the J gene TRBJ1-1; D unresolved. CDR3 length equals 14 residues. V dropped 2 bases and J dropped 1 base, with 8 bases sitting between them. Germline assignment: CDR1 LGHDT and CDR2 YNNKEL (reference sequence).

The J gene is TRBJ2-2, the V gene TRBV5-1; 10 positions agree with TRBD2. The V gene end was trimmed by 4 bases and the J gene end by 7 bases; junction bases not matched to a gene: 4. Germline CDR1 SGHRS, CDR2 YFSETQ. The CDR3 is made up of 14 amino acids. The CDR3 DNA sequence: TGCGCCAGCAGCCCCGGGACTAGCGACGGGGAGCTGTTTTTT. It encodes CASSPGTSDGELFF. The variable domain in full, completed from reference TRBV5-1 and TRBJ2-2, reads KAGVTQTPRYLIKTRGQQVTLSCSPISGHRSVSWYQQTPGQGLQFLFEYFSETQRNKGNFPGRFSGRQFSNSRSEMNVSTLELGDSALYLCASSPGTSDGELFFGEGSRLTVL.

The chain combines TRBV6-4 with TRBJ2-3, with 7 bases lining up with TRBD2. Germline V gene data show CDR1 as MRHNA and CDR2 as SNTAGT. The J segment lost 4 bases and the V segment lost 5 bases, leaving 9 bases of the junction unmatched. CDR3 length equals 15 residues. CDR3 sequence reads: CASSTGLADPDTQYF. The CDR3 DNA follows: TGTGCCAGCAGTACCGGGCTAGCGGACCCAGATACGCAGTATTTT.

The chain couples TRBV18 to TRBJ2-2, with TRBD2 as a possible D gene (6 bases). Per the germline V gene, CDR1 is KGHSH and CDR2 is LQKENI. This CDR3 spans 16 amino acids. Trimming took 6 bases from V and 1 from J, leaving 15 bases between them. The CDR3 spells CASSPRRDGNTGELFF. CDR3 in DNA: TGTGCCAGCTCCCCAAGGAGGGACGGGAACACCGGGGAGCTGTTTTTT.

CDR3 loop: CASSITGRANTEAFF. DNA of the CDR3: TGTGCCAGTAGTATTACCGGCAGGGCGAACACTGAAGCTTTCTTT. V usage is TRBV19 and J usage is TRBJ1-1, with TRBD1 as a possible D gene (5 bases). Germline V CDR1 and CDR2: LNHDA, SQIVND (reference sequence). Trimming cost V 3 bases and J 1 base, with 12 bases left between them. This CDR3 contains 15 residues.

The CDR3 DNA reads TGTGCCAGCAGCTTAGCCAGCGGGGTTAGCACAGATACGCAGTATTTT. Translated, it gives CASSLASGVSTDTQYF. The chain uses TRBV7-9 and TRBJ2-3; TRBD2 matches 7 bases. Per the germline V gene, CDR1 is SEHNR and CDR2 is FQNEAQ (reference sequence). V shed 0 bases, J shed 0 bases, and the junction held 3 bases outside the gene matches. CDR3 length: 16 amino acids.

The CDR3 here is CASSVGSQPEAFF. The CDR3 bases are TGTGCCAGCAGCGTAGGGAGCCAGCCTGAAGCTTTCTTT. The chain joins TRBV9 to TRBJ1-1; D is uncertain. There are 13 residues in the CDR3. Germline V lookup: CDR1 SGDLS, CDR2 YYNGEE. The ends were cut back, 0 bases at V and 6 bases at J, with 9 bases in the middle.

The J gene is TRBJ2-2, the V gene TRBV19; tentatively, D is TRBD1 (6 bases). Germline values: CDR1 LNHDA, CDR2 SQIVND (reference sequence). Trimming took 7 bases from V and 5 from J, leaving 20 bases between them. The CDR3 runs to 16 residues. CDR3 residues: CASTLGQGKGTGELFF. CDR3 coding DNA: TGTGCCAGTACCCTAGGGCAGGGGAAAGGTACCGGGGAGCTGTTTTTT. Complete variable domain (other parts from reference TRBV19 and TRBJ2-2): DGGITQSPKYLFRKEGQNVTLSCEQNLNHDAMYWYRQDPGQGLRLIYYSQIVNDFQKGDIAEGYSVSREKKESFPLTVTSAQKNPTAFYLCASTLGQGKGTGELFFGEGSRLTVL.

The chain links TRBV12-2 to TRBJ2-1; TRBD1, the table's D call, was not compared with the DNA. TRBV12-2 is a pseudogene locus. The CDR3 covers 16 residues. CDR3 nucleotide sequence: TGTGCAAGTCGCTTAGTCCCGTTGGACAGCCCCAATGAGCAGTTCTTC. It encodes CASRLVPLDSPNEQFF.